The 15 T cell receptor beta chains listed next were all sequenced from one sample in a study of blood T cell repertoires in COVID-19 (dated by TCRdb to between 2020 and 2021). Libraries were built with the immunoSEQ multiplex PCR assay. Held by TCRdb, this immuneACCESS table contains in-frame sequences only and omits some clones. Under half of the omission traces to an unresolved V gene where checked; the cause of the rest is unknown. The sample contains more than 200,000 clones, about nine tenths of them found a single time. The top ten clones comprise approximately 5.9% of the sample. The source material was peripheral blood. These receptors were obtained from a man older than 75 with acute or convalescent COVID-19.

The chain couples TRBV10-3 to TRBJ1-2; D is unresolved. The CDR3 is made up of 15 amino acids. The germline V gene has CDR1 ENHRY and CDR2 SYGVKD. V was shortened by 2 bases and J by 0 bases, with 10 bases between the two germline ends. The CDR3 sequence is CAISEIEAANYGYTF. CDR3 DNA: TGTGCCATCAGTGAGATAGAAGCGGCTAACTATGGCTACACCTTC.

In DNA, the CDR3 is TGTGCCAGCAGGGGGGCCGTCCGCTCCTACAATGAGCAGTTCTTC. As protein: CASRGAVRSYNEQFF. The chain recombines TRBV21-1 with TRBJ2-1; the table names TRBD1, a call not compared with the DNA. TRBV21-1 is deemed a pseudogene. This CDR3 is 15 amino acids long.

The chain recombines TRBV11-2 with TRBJ2-7; weak D call: TRBD2 (6 bases). Between the trimmed V and J ends, which lost 0 bases and 2 bases, there was a span of 11 bases. The CDR3 loop spans 15 amino acids. CDR1 is SGHAT and CDR2 is FQNNGV in the germline V gene. The CDR3 coding sequence is TGTGCCAGCAGCTTAGATCGGACGGGAGCCTACGAGCAGTACTTC. This translates into CASSLDRTGAYEQYF.

This sequence joins TRBV14 and TRBJ2-5; D might be TRBD1 (6 bases). V dropped 1 base and J dropped 3 bases, with 15 bases sitting between them. Germline lookup yields CDR1 SGHDN and CDR2 FVKESK. CDR3 size: 16 residues. In DNA, the CDR3 is TGTGCCAGCAGCCAAGGGACCGGGACAAAAGAAGAGACCCAGTACTTC. Residues: CASSQGTGTKEETQYF.

This clone has more than one count but fewer than ten. The V call is TRBV2, the J call TRBJ2-2, with TRBD2 as a possible D gene (6 bases). V gave up 3 bases and J gave up 6 bases, with 14 bases separating them. This CDR3 spans 15 amino acids. Germline V lookup: CDR1 SNHLY, CDR2 FYNNEI. Here the CDR3 reads CASSEDFPGAGELFF. DNA for the CDR3: TGTGCCAGCAGTGAGGACTTCCCGGGGGCCGGGGAGCTGTTTTTT.

This sequence joins TRBV29-1 and TRBJ1-2, with D hard to call. The CDR3 runs 12 residues. Germline V gene data show CDR1 as SQVTM and CDR2 as ANQGSEA. V was shortened by 0 bases and J by 6 bases, with 8 bases between the two germline ends. The CDR3 reads CSVEEGGHGYTF. In DNA form, the CDR3 reads TGCAGCGTTGAAGAAGGCGGGCATGGCTACACCTTC.

CDR3 loop: CSASGLTDTQYF. The CDR3 DNA reads TGCAGCGCTAGCGGACTCACAGATACGCAGTATTTT. This chain connects TRBV29-1 to TRBJ2-3; 7 nucleotides align to TRBD2. CDR1 is SQVTM, CDR2 ANQGSEA, per germline. This CDR3 spans 12 amino acids. V lost 7 bases and J lost 2; bases outside the gene matches: 3.

This clone was observed a handful of times. The chain recombines TRBV9 with TRBJ2-2; 7 positions match TRBD2. The CDR3 totals 18 residues. Germline V gene data show CDR1 as SGDLS and CDR2 as YYNGEE. After removal of 4 bases from V and 5 bases from J, the junction contained 17 bases not matched to a gene. This CDR3 is CASSWSADALGGTGELFF. CDR3 bases: TGTGCCAGCAGCTGGTCGGCGGACGCCCTGGGGGGGACCGGGGAGCTGTTTTTT. The complete variable domain, with remaining parts taken from reference TRBV9 and TRBJ2-2, reads DSGVTQTPKHLITATGQRVTLRCSPRSGDLSVYWYQQSLDQGLQFLIQYYNGEERAKGNILERFSAQQFPDLHSELNLSSLELGDSALYFCASSWSADALGGTGELFFGEGSRLTVL.

The rearrangement joins TRBV5-1 to TRBJ1-6; 7 bases are a match to TRBD1. CDR3 length: 15 residues. V was pared by 0 bases and J by 7 bases, with 4 bases of the junction left unmatched. Germline lookup yields CDR1 SGHRS and CDR2 YFSETQ. CDR3 in DNA: TGCGCCAGCAGCTTGGGCGGGACAGTGAATTCACCCCTCCACTTT. Amino acid sequence: CASSLGGTVNSPLHF.

The chain employs TRBV28 and TRBJ2-7; TRBD2 aligns across 8 bases. This CDR3 region has 14 residues. V lost 1 base, J lost 5 bases, and 4 bases stayed unmatched. Germline CDR1 and CDR2: MDHEN and SYDVKM. The CDR3 nucleotides are TGTGCCAGCAGTTTATACAGCGGGAGCAACGAGCAGTACTTC. As protein: CASSLYSGSNEQYF.

The CDR3 protein is CASSYSTADYNEQFF. For the CDR3, the DNA is TGTGCCAGCAGTTACTCGACGGCGGACTACAATGAGCAGTTCTTC. This chain connects TRBV6-5 to TRBJ2-1; D ambiguous. The CDR3 spans 15 residues. From germline, CDR1 is MNHEY and CDR2 SVGAGI. Trimming cost V 0 bases and J 3 bases, with 9 bases left between them.

This rearrangement joins TRBV5-1 to TRBJ1-6, with a tentative D call TRBD1 (5 bases). Per germline, CDR1 SGHRS and CDR2 YFSETQ. The CDR3 sequence is 15 residues long. The V and J ends lost 7 bases and 6 bases respectively, with 17 bases between them. CDR3 bases: TGCGCCAGCCGAACGGGGGACGGATTTAATTCACCCCTCCACTTT. This encodes CASRTGDGFNSPLHF.

V is TRBV24-1 and J is TRBJ2-1; 9 nucleotides agree with TRBD2. CDR1 KGHDR and CDR2 SFDVKD come from the germline V gene. The CDR3 spans 15 residues. V was clipped by 7 bases and J by 1 base; unmatched bases: 4. CDR3 in DNA: TGTGCCACCAGGGAAGCGGGAGGTTCCTACAATGAGCAGTTCTTC. It yields the protein CATREAGGSYNEQFF.

The chain uses TRBV6-1 and TRBJ2-7; 8 bases are a match to TRBD1. Germline V gene sequence: CDR1 MNHNS, CDR2 SASEGT. The CDR3 spans 15 residues. The V segment lost 0 bases and the J segment 6 bases; nucleotides outside the gene matches: 7. In nucleotides, the CDR3 is TGTGCCAGCAGTGAAGCAAGATTCAGGGGGCGCGAGCAGTACGTC. This codes for CASSEARFRGREQYV.

This clone was picked up a small number of times. The chain uses TRBV5-3 and TRBJ2-7; 7 positions match TRBD2. TRBV5-3 is an ORF, with its function uncertain. This CDR3 is built from 17 residues. J lost 3 bases, V lost 0 bases, and 12 bases had no gene match. CDR3 protein: CARSLDVTSRGDYEQYV. DNA for the CDR3: TGTGCCAGAAGCTTGGATGTGACTAGTCGGGGGGACTACGAGCAGTACGTC.